The 9 T cell receptor beta chains below come from one sample, sequenced in a study of OX40 agonist ivuxolimab in advanced cancers. The table came from immunoSEQ multiplex PCR; TCRdb's copy has only in-frame clones and leaves some out. The repertoire includes approximately 65,000 clones, about 84% of them detected once, and approximately 10% sits in the top ten. This sample comprised CD4+ or CD8+ T cells sorted from blood, obtained in a trial of the OX40 agonist ivuxolimab. The receptor set was obtained from an adult with an advanced solid tumor such as melanoma, head and neck, liver or kidney cancer.

For this clone: The sample contains more than one DNA sequence encoding this CDR3. The chain links TRBV7-3 to TRBJ2-3; no reliable D call. The CDR3 covers 14 residues. Germline CDR1 and CDR2: SGHTA and FQGTGA. Trimming removed 1 base from V and 1 base from J, with 6 bases in between. CDR3 in amino acids: CASSLIGGTDTQYF. In DNA, the CDR3 is TGTGCCAGCAGCTTAATAGGCGGCACAGATACGCAGTATTTT.

The chain couples TRBV5-8 to TRBJ2-2; 10 bases fit TRBD2. V was clipped by 4 bases and J by 7 bases; unmatched bases: 10. The CDR3 consists of 16 residues. The germline gives CDR1 SGHTS, CDR2 YDEGEE. DNA of the CDR3: TGTGCCAGCAGCCCGGTAGCGGGAGGCCCTGACGGGGAGCTGTTTTTT. It is translated as CASSPVAGGPDGELFF.

The gene calls are TRBV29-1 and TRBJ2-1; D is perhaps TRBD1 or TRBD2 (5 bases each). CDR3 length: 14 amino acids. The V gene's germline CDR1 is SQVTM and CDR2 ANQGSEA. The V gene lost 4 bases and the J gene lost 6 bases, with 16 bases spanning the gap. CDR3 in amino acids: CSVVGESLGNEQFF. The CDR3 DNA reads as TGCAGCGTTGTGGGGGAATCTTTGGGCAATGAGCAGTTCTTC.

This clone is a singleton in its sample. The chain carries TRBV30 and TRBJ2-3; D gene uncertain. Trimming left V 2 bases short and J 1 base short, with 7 bases between. CDR1 GTSNPN and CDR2 SVGIG come from the germline V gene (reference sequence). This CDR3 contains 13 residues. CDR3 amino acids: CAWSQVGTDTQYF. CDR3 in DNA: TGTGCCTGGAGTCAGGTTGGCACAGATACGCAGTATTTT. Based on the CDR3 plus reference TRBV30 and TRBJ2-3, the full variable domain is SQTIHQWPATLVQPVGSPLSLECTVEGTSNPNLYWYRQAAGRGLQLLFYSVGIGQISSEVPQNLSASRPQDRQFILSSKKLLLSDSGFYLCAWSQVGTDTQYFGPGTRLTVL.

The chain employs TRBV10-1 and TRBJ2-3; D call uncertain. This CDR3 spans 15 amino acids. Germline CDR1 is WNHNN and CDR2 is SYGVQD (reference sequence). V was cut by 6 bases and J by 5 bases, with 18 bases left in between. CDR3 residues: CASRRSFSVGDTQYF. The CDR3, as DNA: TGCGCCAGCAGAAGGAGTTTTTCGGTGGGAGATACGCAGTATTTT.

The J gene is TRBJ2-1, the V gene TRBV13, with D perhaps matching TRBD1 or TRBD2 (6 bases each). CDR3 length: 20 amino acids. The V gene lost 0 bases and the J gene lost 0 bases, with 21 bases spanning the gap. CDR1 and CDR2 (germline): PRHDT, FYEKMQ (reference sequence). CDR3 region: CASSLGPGAFSNPSYNEQFF. CDR3 bases: TGTGCCAGCAGCTTAGGTCCGGGGGCCTTTTCCAACCCCTCCTACAATGAGCAGTTCTTC.

This clone showed up just a few times. CDR3 protein: CASSFVTGATGELFF. Written as DNA, the CDR3 is TGTGCCAGCAGCTTTGTTACAGGGGCCACCGGGGAGCTGTTTTTT. V is TRBV7-9 and J is TRBJ2-2, with TRBD1 matching over 7 bases. The CDR3 contains 15 residues. Germline trimming cut 3 bases from V and 4 bases from J; bases unmatched to any gene: 5. Germline-derived CDR1 and CDR2 are SEHNR and FQNEAQ (reference sequence).

The chain is built from TRBV9 and TRBJ2-2; 7 nucleotides match TRBD2. CDR3 length: 15 amino acids. V shed 2 bases, J shed 6 bases, and the junction held 7 bases outside the gene matches. Germline V gives CDR1 SGDLS, CDR2 YYNGEE. The CDR3 is CASSVLAGAAGELFF. In DNA form, the CDR3 reads TGTGCCAGCAGCGTCTTGGCGGGAGCGGCCGGGGAGCTGTTTTTT.

The V and J genes are TRBV6-5 and TRBJ2-4, with TRBD2 matching 7 bases. This CDR3 has 13 residues. The germline V gene encodes CDR1 MNHEY and CDR2 SVGAGI. V lost 6 bases and J lost 9; bases outside the gene matches: 8. The CDR3 coding sequence is TGTGCCAGCAGCGGAGGTCCGGGGGGCATTCAGTACTTC. Translation gives CASSGGPGGIQYF.